The clone carrying this TCR beta chain was seen once. The antigen remains unidentified. This table comes from immunoSEQ multiplex PCR, and its TCRdb copy is limited to in-frame clones, with some not included. The table has about 58,000 clones, over 75% seen once; the top ten hold 3% to 4%. This sample was included in a study of OX40 agonist ivuxolimab in advanced cancers. Study in general: Two patients with cutaneous melanoma and one with hepatocellular carcinoma, three in total, showed partial responses.

The study, taken as a whole, reports: Within 6 weeks, CD4+ and CD8+ blood T cells expanded clonally at 0.1 to 3.0 mg/kg.

V was trimmed by 8 bases and J by 3 bases, leaving 13 bases between them. The CDR3 has 13 amino acids. CDR1 is SGHTA and CDR2 is FQGTGA in the germline V gene. This material consisted of CD4+ or CD8+ T cells sorted from blood, taken in a trial of the OX40 agonist ivuxolimab. The origin of this receptor is an adult with an advanced solid tumor such as melanoma, head and neck, liver or kidney cancer. The chain combines TRBV7-3 with TRBJ1-1; D is perhaps TRBD1 (6 bases). Written as DNA, the CDR3 is TGTGCCAGCGGGCGACAGGAGGACACTGAAGCTTTCTTT. Its protein product is CASGRQEDTEAFF.